Shown below are 6 T cell receptor beta chains from a single sample sequenced in a study of T cell responses to AZD1222 COVID-19 vaccine. Libraries were prepared by immunoSEQ multiplex PCR; TCRdb keeps only in-frame clonotypes and omits some of them. The table lists around 100,000 clones, approximately 81% of them singletons. The sample here was peripheral blood, taken on day 0 of AZD1222 vaccination. All receptors derive from an adult in good health.

The V call is TRBV9, the J call TRBJ2-2; D is ambiguous. Trimming left V 1 base short and J 4 bases short, with 5 bases between. From germline, CDR1 is SGDLS and CDR2 YYNGEE. CDR3 size: 13 residues. The CDR3 region is CASSVQSTGELFF. For the CDR3, the DNA is TGTGCCAGCAGCGTACAGAGCACCGGGGAGCTGTTTTTT.

The chain links TRBV14 to TRBJ2-1; D remains unclear. Germline V lookup: CDR1 SGHDN, CDR2 FVKESK. Trimming cost V 5 bases and J 4 bases, with 6 bases left between them. The CDR3 runs 12 residues. The chain's CDR3 is CASSSRYNEQFF. The CDR3 coding sequence is TGTGCCAGCAGCTCACGGTACAATGAGCAGTTCTTC. The complete variable domain, with remaining parts taken from reference TRBV14 and TRBJ2-1, reads EAGVTQFPSHSVIEKGQTVTLRCDPISGHDNLYWYRRVMGKEIKFLLHFVKESKQDESGMPNNRFLAERTGGTYSTLKVQPAELEDSGVYFCASSSRYNEQFFGPGTRLTVL.

The V gene is TRBV19, the J gene TRBJ2-3; D might be TRBD1 or TRBD2, each matching 5 bases. V was clipped by 6 bases and J by 6 bases, with 16 bases between them. Per the germline V gene, CDR1 is LNHDA and CDR2 is SQIVND (reference sequence). The CDR3 runs 14 residues. For the CDR3, the DNA is TGTGCCAGTAGCCGGTGGGACGGTGGGGATACGCAGTATTTT. This sequence encodes CASSRWDGGDTQYF.

This clone appeared once. The chain has TRBV2 and TRBJ2-7; 8 bases map to TRBD2. This CDR3 spans 13 amino acids. Trimming cost V 8 bases and J 6 bases; bases outside gene matches: 9. Germline lookup yields CDR1 SNHLY and CDR2 FYNNEI. The CDR3 DNA reads as TGTGCCAGCCACCCGGGAGCGGGAGTCGAGCAGTACTTC. Its translation is CASHPGAGVEQYF.

V and J are TRBV14 and TRBJ1-6; 7 nucleotides agree with TRBD1. CDR3 length: 12 residues. J was trimmed by 14 bases and V by 3 bases; bases with no gene match: 4. Germline CDR1 reads SGHDN; CDR2 reads FVKESK. The CDR3 bases are TGTGCCAGCAGCCAGCAGGGGGTATCCCTCCACTTT. This gives the protein CASSQQGVSLHF.

CDR3 region: CASSQDQGAHYGYTF. The CDR3 DNA reads TGTGCCAGCAGCCAAGATCAGGGGGCTCACTATGGCTACACCTTC. The V call is TRBV3-1 (or the pseudogene TRBV3-2), the J call TRBJ1-2, with 8 nucleotides matching TRBD1. J lost 3 bases, V lost 0 bases, and 3 bases had no gene match. CDR1 LGHDT and CDR2 YNNKEL come from the germline V gene (reference sequence). The CDR3 consists of 15 residues.